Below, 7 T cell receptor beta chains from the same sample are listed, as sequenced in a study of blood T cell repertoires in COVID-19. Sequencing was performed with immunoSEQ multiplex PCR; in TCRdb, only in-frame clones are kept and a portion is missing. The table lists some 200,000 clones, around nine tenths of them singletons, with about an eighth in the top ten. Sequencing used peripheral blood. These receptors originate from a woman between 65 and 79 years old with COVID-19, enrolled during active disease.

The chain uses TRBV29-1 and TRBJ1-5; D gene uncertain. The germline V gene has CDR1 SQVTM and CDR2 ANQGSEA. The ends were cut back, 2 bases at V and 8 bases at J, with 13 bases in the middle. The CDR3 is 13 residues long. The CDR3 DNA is TGCAGCGTTGAATTTCGGGTCGGGGAGCCCCAGCATTTT. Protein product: CSVEFRVGEPQHF.

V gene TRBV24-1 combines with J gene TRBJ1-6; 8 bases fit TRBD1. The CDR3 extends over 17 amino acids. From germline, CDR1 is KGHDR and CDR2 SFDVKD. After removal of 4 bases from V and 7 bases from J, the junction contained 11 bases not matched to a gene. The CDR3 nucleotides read TGTGCCACCAGTGACGGGACAGGTTTGAATGGGAATTCACCCCTCCACTTT. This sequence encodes CATSDGTGLNGNSPLHF.

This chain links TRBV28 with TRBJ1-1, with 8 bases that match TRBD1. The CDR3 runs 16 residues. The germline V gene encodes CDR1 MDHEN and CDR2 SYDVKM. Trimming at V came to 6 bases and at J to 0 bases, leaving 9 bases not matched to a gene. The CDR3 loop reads CASSLTGAVMNTEAFF. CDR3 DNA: TGTGCCAGCAGCCTGACAGGGGCGGTAATGAACACTGAAGCTTTCTTT.

In nucleotides, the CDR3 is TGTGCCAGCAGCTTGGTGCTAAGTTCTGGCGAGCAGTACTTC. Its protein is CASSLVLSSGEQYF. The V gene is TRBV5-4, the J gene TRBJ2-7, with D unclear. This CDR3 region has 14 residues. The V gene's germline CDR1 is SGHNT and CDR2 YYREEE (reference sequence). Trimming took off 0 bases at V and 6 bases at J, with 13 bases between the two ends.

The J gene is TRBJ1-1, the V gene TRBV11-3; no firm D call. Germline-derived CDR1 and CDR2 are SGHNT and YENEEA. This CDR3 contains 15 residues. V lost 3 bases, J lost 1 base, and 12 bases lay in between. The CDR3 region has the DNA TGTGCCAGCAGCTTCGGTGAGGTCCGGAACACTGAAGCTTTCTTT. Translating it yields CASSFGEVRNTEAFF.

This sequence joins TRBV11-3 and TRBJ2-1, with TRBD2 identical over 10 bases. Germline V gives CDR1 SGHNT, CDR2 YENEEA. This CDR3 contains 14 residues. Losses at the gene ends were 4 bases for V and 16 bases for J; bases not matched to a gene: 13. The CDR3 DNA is TGTGCCAGCAGCTCTAGGACTAGCGGAGGTACTCTTTTCTTC. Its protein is CASSSRTSGGTLFF.

CDR3 amino acids: CASNPDLAGVPFF. The CDR3 bases are TGTGCCAGCAACCCAGACTTAGCGGGAGTCCCGTTCTTC. The V and J genes are TRBV9 and TRBJ2-1, with 9 bases that match TRBD2. The CDR3 is 13 residues long. Germline V gene sequence: CDR1 SGDLS, CDR2 YYNGEE. V was clipped by 6 bases and J by 15 bases; unmatched bases: 13.